This T cell receptor beta chain was documented in a study of CD8+CD57+ T cells in acquired aplastic anemia. Study overall: The average for DNA from sorted CD4+ and CD8+ cells was around 3.4 ug. Healthy donors averaged approximately 11 million reads for CD4+ cells.

Genomic DNA, the template, was used for profiling of the TCR beta VDJ and CDR3. TCRdb re-analysed the reads in MiXCR, keeping a single row per CDR3 protein. The sample records about 220,000 distinct CDR3 sequences, roughly 35% being singletons. The CDR3 consists of 16 residues. Per germline, CDR1 SGDLS and CDR2 YYNGEE. Unmatched junction bases numbered 11, after V lost 3 bases and J lost 5 bases. This clonotype occurred many times. Its cognate antigen is unknown. Study outcomes and limitations: Patients and healthy controls showed no significant CD8+ Simpson's diversity difference. Between patients and controls, 25 to 30 CD8+ CDR3 sequences were found in common.

Sequencing was performed on sorted CD4+, CD8+, or CD8+CD57+ T cells (not recorded which) from PBMCs. V and J are TRBV9 and TRBJ1-2; TRBD1 matches at 9 bases. This receptor was obtained from a human donor in good health, serving as a control. The DNA of the CDR3 is TGTGCCAGCAGCGCTAGAGGGGACAGGGAAGGGTATGGCTACACCTTC. As protein: CASSARGDREGYGYTF.